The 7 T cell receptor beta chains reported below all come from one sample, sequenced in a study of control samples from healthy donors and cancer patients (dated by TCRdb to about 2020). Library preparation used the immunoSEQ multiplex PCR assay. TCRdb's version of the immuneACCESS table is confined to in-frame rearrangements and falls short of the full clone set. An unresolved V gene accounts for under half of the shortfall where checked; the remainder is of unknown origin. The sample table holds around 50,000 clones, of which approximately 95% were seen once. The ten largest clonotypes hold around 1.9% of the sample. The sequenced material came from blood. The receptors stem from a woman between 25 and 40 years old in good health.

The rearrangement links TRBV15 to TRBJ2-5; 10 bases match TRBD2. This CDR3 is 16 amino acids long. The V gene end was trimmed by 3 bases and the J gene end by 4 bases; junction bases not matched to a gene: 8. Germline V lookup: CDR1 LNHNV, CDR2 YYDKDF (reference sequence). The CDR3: CATSRGLAGDTETQYF. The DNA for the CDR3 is TGTGCCACCAGCAGGGGCCTAGCGGGAGATACAGAGACCCAGTACTTC. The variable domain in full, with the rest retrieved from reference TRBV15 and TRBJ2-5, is DAMVIQNPRYQVTQFGKPVTLSCSQTLNHNVMYWYQQKSSQAPKLLFHYYDKDFNNEADTPDNFQSRRPNTSFCFLDIRSPGLGDTAMYLCATSRGLAGDTETQYFGPGTRLLVL.

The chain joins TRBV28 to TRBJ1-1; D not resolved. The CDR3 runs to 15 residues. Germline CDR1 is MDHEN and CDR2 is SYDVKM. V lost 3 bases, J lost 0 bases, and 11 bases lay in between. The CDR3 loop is CASSLGRVMNTEAFF. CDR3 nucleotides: TGTGCCAGCAGTTTGGGTAGGGTAATGAACACTGAAGCTTTCTTT.

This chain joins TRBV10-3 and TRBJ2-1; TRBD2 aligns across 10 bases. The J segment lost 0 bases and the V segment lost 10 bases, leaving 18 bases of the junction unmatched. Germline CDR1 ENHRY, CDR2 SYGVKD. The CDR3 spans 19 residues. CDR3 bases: TGTGCCACGCTCTCGGAACCGGGACTAGCGCCAAGCTCCTACAATGAGCAGTTCTTC. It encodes CATLSEPGLAPSSYNEQFF.

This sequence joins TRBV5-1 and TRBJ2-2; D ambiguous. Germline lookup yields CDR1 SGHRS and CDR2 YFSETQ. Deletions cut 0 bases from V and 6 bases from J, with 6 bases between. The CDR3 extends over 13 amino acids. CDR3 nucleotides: TGCGCCAGCAGCTTGGTCGCTGCCGGGGAGCTGTTTTTT. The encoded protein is CASSLVAAGELFF.

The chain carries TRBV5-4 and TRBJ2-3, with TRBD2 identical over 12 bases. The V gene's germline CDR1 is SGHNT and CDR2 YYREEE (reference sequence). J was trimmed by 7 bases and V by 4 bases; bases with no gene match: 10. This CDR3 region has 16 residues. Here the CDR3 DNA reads TGTGCCAGCAGCCCCGCGACTAGCGGGAGAATGTATACGCAGTATTTT. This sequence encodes CASSPATSGRMYTQYF.

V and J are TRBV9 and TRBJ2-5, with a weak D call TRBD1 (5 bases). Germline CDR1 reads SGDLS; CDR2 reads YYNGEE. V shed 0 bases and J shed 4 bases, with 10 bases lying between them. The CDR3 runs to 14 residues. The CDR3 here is CASSVGTGPETQYF. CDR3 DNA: TGTGCCAGCAGCGTAGGAACAGGCCCAGAGACCCAGTACTTC.

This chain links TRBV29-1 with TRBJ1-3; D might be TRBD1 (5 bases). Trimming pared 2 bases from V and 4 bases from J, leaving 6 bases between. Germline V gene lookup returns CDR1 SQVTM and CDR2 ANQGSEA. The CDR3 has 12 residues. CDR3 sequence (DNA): TGCAGCGTTGAAAGGGACGGAAACACCATATATTTT. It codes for CSVERDGNTIYF.